One and the same sample provided the 32 T cell receptor beta chains below, sequenced in a study of blood T cell repertoires in COVID-19. Some clones are missing from TCRdb's copy, which holds only in-frame ones; the method was immunoSEQ multiplex PCR. The repertoire holds 100,000 to 150,000 clones, with about four fifths as singletons. The sequencing sample was made of peripheral blood. The receptors shown here come from a man aged 35-49 years with active or convalescent COVID-19.

As for this clone: A read error may produce the germline difference seen at one junction end. Other DNA sequences of this sample code for an identical CDR3. This chain joins TRBV5-1 and TRBJ1-1; 9 bases map to TRBD1. Germline CDR1 is SGHRS and CDR2 is YFSETQ. The CDR3 has 14 amino acids. CDR3 bases: TGCGCCAGCAGTTTGGGACAGGGAGTCACTGAAGCTTTCTTT. This sequence encodes CASSLGQGVTEAFF.

This sequence joins TRBV6-5 and TRBJ1-5, with unresolved D. V was pared by 5 bases and J by 7 bases, with 12 bases between. Germline-derived CDR1 and CDR2 are MNHEY and SVGAGI. This CDR3 is built from 13 residues. The CDR3 DNA sequence: TGTGCCAGCAGTAGCGTGACGGGACAGCCCCAGCATTTT. Translation: CASSSVTGQPQHF.

The chain has TRBV9 and TRBJ1-2, with TRBD1 matching 11 bases. V dropped 4 bases and J dropped 7; count of bases not matched to a gene: 3. CDR3 length equals 13 residues. CDR1 SGDLS and CDR2 YYNGEE come from the germline V gene. Here the CDR3 DNA reads TGTGCCAGCAGCCGGGACAGGGGGTTTGGCTACACCTTC. It codes for CASSRDRGFGYTF.

The chain links TRBV19 to TRBJ2-7, with 11 bases matching TRBD1. This CDR3 contains 15 residues. Trimming cost V 4 bases and J 3 bases; bases outside gene matches: 5. Per germline, CDR1 LNHDA and CDR2 SQIVND (reference sequence). CDR3 bases: TGTGCCAGTAGTAAACAGGGACAGGGGGACTACGAGCAGTACTTC. This sequence encodes CASSKQGQGDYEQYF. The variable domain in full, completed from reference TRBV19 and TRBJ2-7, reads DGGITQSPKYLFRKEGQNVTLSCEQNLNHDAMYWYRQDPGQGLRLIYYSQIVNDFQKGDIAEGYSVSREKKESFPLTVTSAQKNPTAFYLCASSKQGQGDYEQYFGPGTRLTVT.

Here the CDR3 reads CASSEQVGVGYGYTF. The CDR3 DNA is TGTGCCAGCAGTGAACAGGTAGGGGTTGGCTATGGCTACACCTTC. The rearrangement joins TRBV6-1 to TRBJ1-2, with a tentative D call TRBD1 (5 bases). The CDR3 is 15 amino acids. Between the trimmed V and J ends, which lost 2 bases and 4 bases, there was a span of 14 bases. Germline values: CDR1 MNHNS, CDR2 SASEGT.

V gene TRBV5-4 combines with J gene TRBJ2-3; 14 bases align to TRBD2. Germline loops: CDR1 SGHNT, CDR2 YYREEE (reference sequence). The CDR3 consists of 18 residues. Trimming at V came to 4 bases and at J to 5 bases, leaving 12 bases not matched to a gene. For the CDR3, the DNA is TGTGCCAGCAGCGGATGGACTAGCGGGGGGTCTGAGATAGATACGCAGTATTTT. This codes for CASSGWTSGGSEIDTQYF.

This chain uses TRBV19 with TRBJ1-5, with a possible D match to TRBD1 (5 bases). In germline, CDR1 is LNHDA, CDR2 SQIVND (reference sequence). The ends were cut back, 1 base at V and 1 base at J, with 11 bases in the middle. This CDR3 is built from 16 residues. The CDR3 sequence is CASSIGGGKSNQPQHF. For the CDR3, the DNA is TGTGCCAGTAGTATAGGGGGGGGTAAAAGCAATCAGCCCCAGCATTTT.

The chain combines TRBV20-1 with TRBJ1-4, with 12 bases fitting TRBD1. The CDR3 totals 18 residues. Germline V gives CDR1 DFQATT, CDR2 SNEGSKA (reference sequence). Trimming removed 3 bases from V and 2 bases from J; junction bases left unmatched: 10. CDR3 bases: TGCAGTGCTAGTACGGGGCCGGGACAGGGGGCCACTAATGAAAAACTGTTTTTT. Amino acids: CSASTGPGQGATNEKLFF.

The chain joins TRBV7-9 to TRBJ1-2, with 7 nucleotides matching TRBD1. The CDR3 totals 14 residues. The V and J ends lost 3 bases and 3 bases, in that order; junction bases with no gene match: 4. Germline assignment: CDR1 SEHNR and CDR2 FQNEAQ (reference sequence). The CDR3 sequence is CASSLNDRDYGYTF. The CDR3 nucleotides are TGTGCCAGCAGCTTGAACGACAGGGACTATGGCTACACCTTC.

This clone was recorded only once. The chain couples TRBV11-2 to TRBJ1-2; maybe TRBD1 (6 bases). Trimming pared 5 bases from V and 7 bases from J, leaving 14 bases between. CDR3 size: 13 residues. CDR1 and CDR2 from the germline V gene are SGHAT and FQNNGV. The CDR3 loop is CASSLTGLGGYTF. The CDR3 nucleotides read TGTGCCAGCAGCCTAACAGGGTTGGGTGGCTACACCTTC.

This clone was counted many times. This chain joins TRBV6-6 and TRBJ1-2; 9 bases fit TRBD1. The ends lost 2 bases at V and 7 bases at J; junction bases unmatched: 2. Per germline, CDR1 MNHNY and CDR2 SVGAGI (reference sequence). This CDR3 is built from 13 residues. CDR3 nucleotides: TGTGCCAGCAGTTACGGGACAGGGCCTGGCTACACCTTC. Translation: CASSYGTGPGYTF.

The chain employs TRBV3-1 (or the pseudogene TRBV3-2) and TRBJ1-1; possibly TRBD1 for D (5 bases). CDR1 LGHDT and CDR2 YNNKEL come from the germline V gene (reference sequence). Trimming removed 4 bases at V and 8 bases at J, with 20 bases between. This CDR3 is 15 amino acids long. The CDR3 coding sequence is TGTGCCAGCAGCCCTAATCCGGGACTGAGAAAGGAAGCTTTCTTT. Its translation is CASSPNPGLRKEAFF.

The chain combines TRBV27 with TRBJ1-6; D might be TRBD1 (5 bases). V gave up 2 bases and J gave up 7 bases, with 9 bases separating them. The CDR3 spans 14 residues. Germline V gives CDR1 MNHEY, CDR2 SMNVEV (reference sequence). The DNA of the CDR3 is TGTGCCAGCAGTTTACAGGGAGGGAATTCACCCCTCCACTTT. Encoded protein: CASSLQGGNSPLHF.

The chain carries TRBV6-5 and TRBJ1-1; unclear D gene. In germline, CDR1 is MNHEY, CDR2 SVGAGI. The CDR3 runs to 14 residues. V was clipped by 2 bases and J by 6 bases, with 13 bases between them. In nucleotides, the CDR3 is TGTGCCAGCAGTTACGGTTCCTGGGGAGCTGAAGCTTTCTTT. Its protein product is CASSYGSWGAEAFF.

This clone has just a few counts. The V and J genes are TRBV5-4 and TRBJ2-7; 7 positions match TRBD1. The CDR3 has 15 residues. The germline gives CDR1 SGHNT, CDR2 YYREEE (reference sequence). The V segment lost 0 bases and the J segment 3 bases; nucleotides outside the gene matches: 6. CDR3 in DNA: TGTGCCAGCAGCTTGGCTGCGACAGGGATCTACGAGCAGTACTTC. Protein sequence: CASSLAATGIYEQYF.

The chain carries TRBV5-1 and TRBJ1-1, with a tentative D call TRBD1 (5 bases). The CDR3 runs 14 residues. The germline V gene has CDR1 SGHRS and CDR2 YFSETQ. The germline V and J ends were trimmed by 0 bases and 1 base, with 7 bases remaining between them. The CDR3 sequence is CASSLGQKNTEAFF. The CDR3 region has the DNA TGCGCCAGCAGCTTGGGACAGAAGAACACTGAAGCTTTCTTT.

This clone is a singleton in its sample. The rearrangement joins TRBV27 to TRBJ2-1; 15 nucleotides agree with TRBD2. CDR3 length: 17 amino acids. Germline values: CDR1 MNHEY, CDR2 SMNVEV (reference sequence). V was clipped by 7 bases and J by 4 bases; unmatched bases: 8. CDR3 in amino acids: CASMIPGLAGGYNEQFF. CDR3 bases: TGTGCCAGCATGATCCCGGGACTAGCGGGGGGATACAATGAGCAGTTCTTC.

This clone was seen only once. The rearrangement joins TRBV4-1 to TRBJ1-2; no clear D gene. CDR1 is MGHRA, CDR2 YSYEKL, per germline. The CDR3 is 14 residues long. V shed 1 base and J shed 8 bases, with 14 bases lying between them. CDR3 DNA: TGCGCCAGCAGCCAAGTAGGAGCCGCGGCGGGCTACACCTTC. This encodes CASSQVGAAAGYTF.

The chain joins TRBV19 to TRBJ1-3; D perhaps matches TRBD1 (6 bases). V lost 6 bases and J 7 bases, leaving 19 bases between the germline ends. This CDR3 is 15 amino acids long. Germline lookup yields CDR1 LNHDA and CDR2 SQIVND (reference sequence). CDR3 coding DNA: TGTGCCAGTAGGGGCAGGGGTACGTCTACGAACACCATATATTTT. Residues: CASRGRGTSTNTIYF.

The table lists this clone with many counts. The chain couples TRBV3-1 (or the pseudogene TRBV3-2) to TRBJ1-4; tentatively, D is TRBD1 (6 bases). Per the germline V gene, CDR1 is LGHDT and CDR2 is YNNKEL (reference sequence). The CDR3 consists of 15 residues. Trimming shortened V by 4 bases and J by 8 bases, and 17 bases separated the two germline ends. The DNA of the CDR3 is TGTGCCAGCAGCCGGAGGACAGATGGACAGGAAAAACTGTTTTTT. Amino acids: CASSRRTDGQEKLFF.

This chain joins TRBV30 and TRBJ2-3; a possible D gene is TRBD1 (5 bases). This CDR3 is built from 15 residues. V was trimmed by 4 bases and J by 3 bases, leaving 17 bases between them. Germline loops: CDR1 GTSNPN, CDR2 SVGIG (reference sequence). The CDR3: CAWTVGAVTTDTQYF. The CDR3 region has the DNA TGTGCCTGGACCGTTGGGGCGGTTACTACAGATACGCAGTATTTT.

The chain carries TRBV3-1 (or the pseudogene TRBV3-2) and TRBJ2-1, with 7 bases identical to TRBD2. The J segment lost 7 bases and the V segment lost 0 bases, leaving 12 bases of the junction unmatched. Germline lookup yields CDR1 LGHDT and CDR2 YNNKEL (reference sequence). This CDR3 is built from 17 residues. CDR3 DNA sequence: TGTGCCAGCAGCCAAGATCGCATGGCGGGAGCGACGAATGAGCAGTTCTTC. Its translation is CASSQDRMAGATNEQFF.

The rearrangement joins TRBV5-1 to TRBJ2-7, with 9 nucleotides matching TRBD1. V lost 1 base and J lost 3; bases outside the gene matches: 5. Looked up from germline, CDR1 is SGHRS and CDR2 is YFSETQ. The CDR3 consists of 15 residues. CDR3 sequence (DNA): TGCGCCAGCAGCTTGTCGACAGGGGGGCACTACGAGCAGTACTTC. Its translation is CASSLSTGGHYEQYF.

V gene TRBV14 combines with J gene TRBJ2-7; 12 nucleotides align to TRBD2. The CDR3 has 15 amino acids. Trimming cost V 4 bases and J 7 bases; bases outside gene matches: 8. Germline CDR1 SGHDN, CDR2 FVKESK. The CDR3 DNA is TGTGCCAGCAGCCTCCGACTAGCGGGAGCAGGAGAGCAGTACTTC. Translating gives CASSLRLAGAGEQYF.

The rearrangement links TRBV7-9 to TRBJ2-1, with D perhaps matching TRBD1 (6 bases). Trimming cost V 6 bases and J 4 bases, with 16 bases left between them. CDR1 is SEHNR and CDR2 is FQNEAQ in the germline V gene (reference sequence). The CDR3 is 15 amino acids. Written as DNA, the CDR3 is TGTGCCAGCAGTTTTATTTGGACAGTTTACAATGAGCAGTTCTTC. Protein: CASSFIWTVYNEQFF.

The rearrangement joins TRBV5-6 to TRBJ1-1, with D possibly matching TRBD1 (6 bases). V lost 5 bases and J lost 1, with 12 bases in between. CDR3 length: 14 amino acids. Looked up from germline, CDR1 is SGHDT and CDR2 is YYEEEE. The CDR3 DNA is TGTGCCAGCAGAATCGACAGGACGAACACTGAAGCTTTCTTT. This translates into CASRIDRTNTEAFF.

V gene TRBV5-8 combines with J gene TRBJ1-4; the match to TRBD1 covers 8 bases. Germline CDR1 is SGHTS and CDR2 is YDEGEE. Unmatched junction bases numbered 10, after V lost 4 bases and J lost 5 bases. The CDR3 is 16 residues long. The CDR3 here is CASSPGQGNSNEKLFF. In DNA, the CDR3 is TGTGCCAGCAGCCCTGGACAGGGCAATTCCAATGAAAAACTGTTTTTT.

The chain uses TRBV28 and TRBJ1-3; perhaps TRBD1 as D (6 bases). This CDR3 contains 13 residues. Germline V gene sequence: CDR1 MDHEN, CDR2 SYDVKM. DNA for the CDR3: TGTGTATCCACAGGGTACTCTGGAAACACCATATATTTT. This encodes CVSTGYSGNTIYF. Looking up the rest from reference TRBV28 and TRBJ1-3 gives the full variable domain: DVKVTQSSRYLVKRTGEKVFLECVQDMDHENMFWYRQDPGLGLRLIYFSYDVKMKEKGDIPEGYSVSREKKERFSLILESASTNQTSMYLCVSTGYSGNTIYFGEGSWLTVV.

The chain has TRBV5-1 and TRBJ2-5; 7 bases match TRBD1. V lost 2 bases to trimming and J lost 5 bases; unmatched junction nucleotides: 3. This CDR3 spans 13 amino acids. Per germline, CDR1 SGHRS and CDR2 YFSETQ. The CDR3 here is CASSLGGVETQYF. For the CDR3, the DNA is TGCGCCAGCAGCTTAGGGGGCGTCGAGACCCAGTACTTC. The complete variable domain, with remaining parts taken from reference TRBV5-1 and TRBJ2-5, reads KAGVTQTPRYLIKTRGQQVTLSCSPISGHRSVSWYQQTPGQGLQFLFEYFSETQRNKGNFPGRFSGRQFSNSRSEMNVSTLELGDSALYLCASSLGGVETQYFGPGTRLLVL.

This chain connects TRBV3-1 (or the pseudogene TRBV3-2) to TRBJ2-3; D possibly corresponds to TRBD2 (7 bases). Trimming cost V 1 base and J 0 bases, with 23 bases left between them. Germline assignment: CDR1 LGHDT and CDR2 YNNKEL (reference sequence). CDR3 size: 20 residues. CDR3 coding DNA: TGTGCCAGCAGCCAAGTAACTGGAACGGGGGGCCCTACTAGCACAGATACGCAGTATTTT. Translation gives CASSQVTGTGGPTSTDTQYF.

V usage is TRBV28 and J usage is TRBJ1-5; 8 bases are shared with TRBD1. Germline V gives CDR1 MDHEN, CDR2 SYDVKM. The CDR3 is 17 residues long. Losses at the gene ends were 8 bases for V and 0 bases for J; bases not matched to a gene: 12. This CDR3 reads CASGGYEGQGSNQPQHF. CDR3 DNA: TGTGCCAGCGGGGGTTACGAAGGACAGGGTAGCAATCAGCCCCAGCATTTT.

The V call is TRBV4-3, the J call TRBJ2-2, with 10 bases identical to TRBD1. In germline, CDR1 is LGHNA, CDR2 YSLEER. The CDR3 is made up of 17 amino acids. V was pared by 1 base and J by 8 bases, with 10 bases of the junction left unmatched. The CDR3 here is CASSQVARTGGVGELFF. The CDR3 coding sequence is TGCGCCAGCAGCCAAGTTGCGAGGACAGGGGGGGTTGGGGAGCTGTTTTTT.